Given below is one TCR beta chain in context. The antigen remains undetermined. These data belong to a study of T cell responses to AZD1222 COVID-19 vaccine. Study-level findings and limits: Baseline serology detected seropositivity in only a handful of AZD1222 recipients. Without day 14 samples, only post-peak T cell repertoires were studied. Increases in Spike-specific TCR breadth and depth were seen after two AZD1222 doses.

TCRdb's table, derived via immunoSEQ multiplex PCR, lists solely in-frame clones and lacks some. The table has over 85,000 clones, around 90% seen once; the top ten hold roughly 2.7%. The CDR3 is 14 amino acids. Germline CDR1 SGHNT, CDR2 YENEEA. V was trimmed by 7 bases and J by 1 base, leaving 11 bases between them. This clonotype was sampled from an adult who received the AZD1222 COVID-19 vaccine. The sequencing here drew on peripheral blood, taken 28 days after the second AZD1222 dose. V and J are TRBV11-3 and TRBJ2-1; D gene uncertain. The CDR3: CASKGQESYNEQFF. CDR3 bases: TGTGCCAGCAAAGGTCAAGAATCCTACAATGAGCAGTTCTTC.